Included here is one T cell receptor (beta chain) sequence, with context. Its target is unknown. The junction shows a germline mismatch at one end, possibly a read error. Prepared TCR beta cDNA libraries contained unique molecular identifiers. T cells, roughly 0.85 to 10 million of them, yielded hundreds of thousands of cDNA molecules. TCRdb re-called the PCR reads through MiXCR, storing one row per CDR3 protein. This table has roughly 650,000 distinct CDR3 sequences, over 45% appearing once. These data are taken from a study of post-analysis software for immune sequencing data. Study results and caveats: Multiple sclerosis was associated with a significant reduction in normalized Chao1 diversity relative to controls. Five or six TRBV segments appeared more often in patients than in controls, and TRBV5-6, TRBV5-1 and TRBV20-1 were among these.

CDR3 length: 13 residues. Germline V CDR1 and CDR2: SGHNT, YYREEE (reference sequence). The source is a girl aged 2 to 10 with multiple sclerosis. The chain uses TRBV5-4 and TRBJ2-3; 8 nucleotides match TRBD2. The sample taken for sequencing was blood. CDR3 region: CASGGALGDTQYF. The CDR3 region has the DNA TGCGCCAGCGGGGGAGCCCTAGGGGATACGCAGTATTTT. Full variable domain (outside the CDR3, taken from reference TRBV5-4 and TRBJ2-3): ETGVTQSPTHLIKTRGQQVTLRCSSQSGHNTVSWYQQALGQGPQFIFQYYREEENGRGNFPPRFSGLQFPNYSSELNVNALELDDSALYLCASGGALGDTQYFGPGTRLTVL.